Listed below are T cell receptor beta chains from one sample, sequenced in a study of blood T cell repertoires in COVID-19. TCRdb's table, derived via immunoSEQ multiplex PCR, lists solely in-frame clones and lacks some. The sample contains about 310,000 clones, around 86% of which appear only once. Specimen: peripheral blood. The receptors shown here come from a man aged 45-65 years with active or convalescent COVID-19. Each CDR3 is given with its conserved first and last residue. The order of the fields is clone size, V gene, J gene, D gene, CDR3 protein, CDR3 DNA. The D gene is left open where the match is weak. A clone size is listed for some rows: how often the clone was seen (once, few, many), or a class if it is expanded.

>.|TRBV7-2|TRBJ1-5|TRBD1
CASSFGTGAGGNQPQHF
TGTGCCAGCAGCTTTGGGACAGGGGCCGGAGGCAATCAGCCCCAGCATTTT
>.|TRBV19|TRBJ2-7|TRBD1
CASSTGDRSYEQYF
TGTGCCAGTAGTACGGGGGACAGGTCTTACGAGCAGTACTTC
>.|TRBV13|TRBJ2-1|TRBD1
CASSLGPYRGTYNEQFF
TGTGCCAGCAGCCTGGGCCCTTACAGGGGCACCTACAATGAGCAGTTCTTC
>.|TRBV27|TRBJ1-4|.
CASRRGLNEKLFF
TGTGCCAGCAGGCGCGGACTCAATGAAAAACTGTTTTTT
>.|TRBV25-1|TRBJ1-2|.
CASSGGSFYGYTF
TGTGCCAGCAGTGGAGGCAGCTTCTATGGCTACACCTTC
>.|TRBV5-4|TRBJ2-3|.
CASSSSLTSSTDTQYF
TGTGCCAGCAGCTCGAGCTTGACTAGTAGCACAGATACGCAGTATTTT
>.|TRBV6-2/TRBV6-3|TRBJ1-4|TRBD1
CASSRTGQGEKLFF
TGTGCCAGCAGTCGGACAGGTCAGGGCGAAAAACTGTTTTTT
>.|TRBV6-5|TRBJ2-2|.
CASSYRRTNTGELFF
TGTGCCAGCAGTTATCGGAGGACGAACACCGGGGAGCTGTTTTTT
>.|TRBV3-1/TRBV3-2|TRBJ2-7|TRBD1
CASSQGQGDYEQYF
TGTGCCAGCAGCCAAGGGCAGGGGGACTACGAGCAGTACTTC
>.|TRBV10-3|TRBJ1-1|.
CAISESRAIATEAFF
TGTGCCATCAGTGAGTCGAGGGCTATAGCGACTGAAGCTTTCTTT
>once|TRBV7-3|TRBJ2-1|TRBD1
CASSSGQGWVNEQFF
TGTGCCAGCAGCTCGGGACAGGGATGGGTTAATGAGCAGTTCTTC
>.|TRBV28|TRBJ2-7|TRBD1
CASRTSDRYEQYF
TGTGCCAGCCGCACCTCGGACAGGTACGAGCAGTACTTC
>.|TRBV6-5|TRBJ1-2|.
CASTQNRVAGYTF
TGTGCCAGCACCCAAAACAGGGTAGCCGGCTACACCTTC
>.|TRBV15|TRBJ1-3|.
CATSRDAAPRGNTIYF
TGTGCCACCAGCAGAGATGCGGCGCCGCGTGGAAACACCATATATTTT
>once|TRBV28|TRBJ1-2|TRBD1
CASMGSPGTGAINYGYTF
TGTGCCAGCATGGGGAGTCCCGGGACAGGGGCAATCAACTATGGCTACACCTTC
>.|TRBV7-8|TRBJ2-5|TRBD1
CASLQTGIPQETQYF
TGTGCCAGCCTCCAGACAGGGATCCCCCAAGAGACCCAGTACTTC
>.|TRBV7-3|TRBJ2-1|.
CASSLQMGGEQFF
TGTGCCAGCAGCTTACAGATGGGAGGTGAGCAGTTCTTC
>.|TRBV9|TRBJ1-2|.
CASSVVSANYGYTF
TGTGCCAGCAGCGTAGTTTCAGCGAACTATGGCTACACCTTC
>.|TRBV18|TRBJ2-7|TRBD2
CASSPEVTSGSDEQYF
TGTGCCAGCTCACCAGAGGTAACTAGCGGGAGCGACGAGCAGTACTTC
>few|TRBV5-6|TRBJ1-4|TRBD1
CASSVGQGGPNEKLFF
TGTGCCAGCAGCGTAGGACAGGGAGGTCCTAATGAAAAACTGTTTTTT
>.|TRBV5-4|TRBJ2-7|TRBD2
CASSLGLAGSYEQYF
TGTGCCAGCAGCTTGGGACTAGCGGGCTCCTACGAGCAGTACTTC
>.|TRBV6-6|TRBJ1-3|.
CASSHAGTTRENTIYF
TGTGCCAGCAGTCACGCAGGGACTACTCGGGAAAACACCATATATTTT
>.|TRBV5-1|TRBJ2-3|TRBD1
CASTLTGVKGDTQYF
TGCGCCAGCACCCTGACAGGGGTTAAGGGAGATACGCAGTATTTT
>.|TRBV30|TRBJ1-6|.
CAWRPSSYNSPLHF
TGTGCCTGGAGGCCGAGCTCCTATAATTCACCCCTCCACTTT
>.|TRBV4-3|TRBJ1-2|.
CASSQDAGGNYGYTF
TGCGCCAGCAGCCAAGACGCGGGGGGTAACTATGGCTACACCTTC
>.|TRBV19|TRBJ1-5|TRBD1
CASSRDRFNQPQHF
TGTGCCAGTAGTAGGGACAGGTTCAATCAGCCCCAGCATTTT
>.|TRBV9|TRBJ2-7|.
CASSSTGTPSWEQYF
TGTGCCAGCAGTTCGACCGGGACTCCTTCCTGGGAGCAGTACTTC
>.|TRBV28|TRBJ2-3|.
CASRLREGAQYF
TGTGCCAGCAGACTCCGTGAGGGTGCGCAGTATTTT
>.|TRBV3-1/TRBV3-2|TRBJ1-1|.
CASSQDWGLGTEAFF
TGTGCCAGCAGCCAAGATTGGGGGCTTGGCACTGAAGCTTTCTTT
>.|TRBV2|TRBJ1-2|.
CASSDFQGNYGYTF
TGTGCCAGCAGCGACTTCCAGGGGAACTATGGCTACACCTTC
>few|TRBV5-3|TRBJ2-1|TRBD2
CARSFSTSGRRDGVF
TGTGCCAGAAGTTTCTCGACTAGCGGGAGGCGTGACGGGGTCTTC
>.|TRBV7-2|TRBJ2-1|.
CASSLFEGPSYNEQFF
TGTGCCAGCAGCTTATTTGAGGGTCCCTCCTACAATGAGCAGTTCTTC
>.|TRBV3-1/TRBV3-2|TRBJ1-5|TRBD1
CASSPSGGQPQHF
TGTGCCAGCAGCCCCTCAGGGGGTCAGCCCCAGCATTTT
>.|TRBV5-6|TRBJ1-1|.
CASSLIGNRDGVAFF
TGTGCTAGCAGCTTGATCGGGAACAGGGACGGGGTCGCTTTCTTT
>.|TRBV19|TRBJ1-2|.
CASSMGAENYGYTF
TGTGCCAGTAGTATGGGCGCCGAAAACTATGGCTACACCTTC
>.|TRBV5-4|TRBJ2-3|TRBD2
CASSLTSGTSNTDTQYF
TGTGCCAGCAGCTTGACCTCCGGGACTAGCAATACAGATACGCAGTATTTT
>few|TRBV29-1|TRBJ2-5|.
CSVERSGETQYF
TGCAGCGTTGAACGATCGGGAGAGACCCAGTACTTC
>.|TRBV5-1|TRBJ2-2|TRBD2
CASSLSAGAITGELFF
TGCGCCAGCAGCTTGTCAGCGGGAGCGATAACCGGGGAGCTGTTTTTT
>.|TRBV7-2|TRBJ2-7|TRBD2
CASSPFLRGGAYEQYF
TGTGCCAGCAGCCCCTTCTTGCGGGGGGGGGCCTACGAGCAGTACTTC
>.|TRBV28|TRBJ2-7|.
CASSLDGYNEQYF
TGTGCCAGCAGTTTAGACGGGTACAACGAGCAGTACTTC
>.|TRBV28|TRBJ2-7|.
CASSYRVGSYEQYF
TGTGCCAGCAGCTACAGGGTTGGGTCCTACGAGCAGTACTTC
>.|TRBV15|TRBJ2-1|.
CATSRDRGGNEQFF
TGTGCCACCAGCAGAGATAGGGGGGGCAATGAGCAGTTCTTC
>.|TRBV28|TRBJ2-3|.
CASSSGTDTQYF
TGTGCCAGCAGTAGCGGCACAGATACGCAGTATTTT
>.|TRBV19|TRBJ1-4|TRBD1
CASSGTGEAEKLFF
TGTGCCAGTAGCGGAACAGGGGAGGCCGAAAAACTGTTTTTT
>.|TRBV10-3|TRBJ1-3|.
CAISPTGRSSGNTIYF
TGTGCCATCAGTCCGACAGGACGGAGCTCTGGAAACACCATATATTTT
>.|TRBV7-9|TRBJ2-1|.
CASSLGEQLTYNEQFF
TGTGCCAGCAGCTTAGGAGAACAGTTGACCTACAATGAGCAGTTCTTC
>once|TRBV7-9|TRBJ2-1|TRBD2
CASSGTSGHGRGQFF
TGTGCCAGCAGCGGGACTAGCGGTCATGGACGGGGGCAGTTCTTC
>once|TRBV28|TRBJ1-6|TRBD1
CASRRTGGSPLHF
TGTGCCAGCAGGAGGACAGGGGGATCACCCCTCCACTTT
>.|TRBV5-6|TRBJ2-7|TRBD1
CASSRTGFLHEQYF
TGTGCCAGCAGCCGGACAGGGTTTCTCCACGAGCAGTACTTC
>.|TRBV11-2|TRBJ1-1|.
CASSLIAGQKAFF
TGTGCCAGCAGCTTAATAGCCGGACAGAAAGCTTTCTTT
>.|TRBV7-6|TRBJ2-7|.
CASSLAGLYYEQYF
TGTGCCAGCAGCTTGGCAGGGTTGTACTACGAGCAGTACTTC
>.|TRBV7-2|TRBJ2-4|TRBD2
CASSPAGKNIQYF
TGTGCCAGCAGCCCAGCGGGGAAAAACATTCAGTACTTC
>.|TRBV7-9|TRBJ2-3|TRBD1
CASSLPQDRTGTDTQYF
TGTGCCAGCAGCTTACCCCAGGACAGGACAGGCACAGATACGCAGTATTTT
>.|TRBV4-1|TRBJ2-7|TRBD1
CASSRDRGPSYEQYF
TGCGCCAGCAGCCGAGACAGGGGCCCCTCCTACGAGCAGTACTTC
>.|TRBV19|TRBJ2-5|.
CASSSGQETQYF
TGTGCCAGTAGTTCTGGACAGGAGACCCAGTACTTC